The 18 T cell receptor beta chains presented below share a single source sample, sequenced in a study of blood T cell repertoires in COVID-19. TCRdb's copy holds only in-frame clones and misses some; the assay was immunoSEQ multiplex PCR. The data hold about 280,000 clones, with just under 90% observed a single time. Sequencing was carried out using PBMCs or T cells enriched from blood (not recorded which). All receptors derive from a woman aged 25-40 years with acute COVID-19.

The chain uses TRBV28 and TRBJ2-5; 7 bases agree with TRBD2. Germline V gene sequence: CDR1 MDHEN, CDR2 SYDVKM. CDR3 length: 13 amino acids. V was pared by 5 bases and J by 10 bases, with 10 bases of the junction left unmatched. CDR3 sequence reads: CASSPRLAGGQYF. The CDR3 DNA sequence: TGTGCCAGCAGTCCCAGACTAGCCGGGGGCCAGTACTTC.

The CDR3, as DNA: TGCGCCAGCAGCCACCGGGACACCCAAGCCAAAAACATTCAGTACTTC. This translates into CASSHRDTQAKNIQYF. The chain combines TRBV4-1 with TRBJ2-4; a possible D gene is TRBD1 (6 bases). The germline V and J ends were trimmed by 3 bases and 0 bases, with 12 bases remaining between them. The CDR3 is made up of 16 amino acids. CDR1 and CDR2 from the germline V gene are MGHRA and YSYEKL.

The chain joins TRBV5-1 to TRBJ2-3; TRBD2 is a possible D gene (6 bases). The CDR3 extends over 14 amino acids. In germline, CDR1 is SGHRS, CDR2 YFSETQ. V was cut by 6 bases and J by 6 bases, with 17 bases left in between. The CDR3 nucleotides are TGCGCCAGCACCTCAGGCCACGGAGGGGATACGCAGTATTTT. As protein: CASTSGHGGDTQYF.

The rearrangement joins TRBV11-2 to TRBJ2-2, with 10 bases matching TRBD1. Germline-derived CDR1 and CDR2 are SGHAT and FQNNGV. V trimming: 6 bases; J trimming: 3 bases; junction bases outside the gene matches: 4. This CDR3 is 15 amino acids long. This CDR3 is CASRPGTGDTGELFF. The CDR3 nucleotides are TGTGCCAGCAGACCCGGGACAGGGGACACCGGGGAGCTGTTTTTT.

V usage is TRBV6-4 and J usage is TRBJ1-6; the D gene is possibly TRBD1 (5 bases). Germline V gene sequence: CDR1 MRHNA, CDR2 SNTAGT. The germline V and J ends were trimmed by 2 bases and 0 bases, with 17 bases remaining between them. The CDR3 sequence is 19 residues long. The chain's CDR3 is CASSDSVQGKPSYNSPLHF. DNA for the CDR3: TGTGCCAGCAGTGACAGCGTCCAGGGTAAGCCCTCCTATAATTCACCCCTCCACTTT.

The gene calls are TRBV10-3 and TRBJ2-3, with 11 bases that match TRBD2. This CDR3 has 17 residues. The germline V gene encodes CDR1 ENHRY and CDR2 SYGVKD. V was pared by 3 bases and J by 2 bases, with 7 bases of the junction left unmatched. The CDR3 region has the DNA TGTGCCATCAGTGACCCGACTAGCGGGGACCTCACAGATACGCAGTATTTT. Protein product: CAISDPTSGDLTDTQYF.

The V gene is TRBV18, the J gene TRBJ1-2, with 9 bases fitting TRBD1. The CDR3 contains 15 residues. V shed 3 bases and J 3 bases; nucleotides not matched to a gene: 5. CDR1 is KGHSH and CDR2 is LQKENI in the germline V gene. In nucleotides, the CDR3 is TGTGCCAGCTCACCCGGACAGGGGCAGGACTATGGCTACACCTTC. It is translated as CASSPGQGQDYGYTF.

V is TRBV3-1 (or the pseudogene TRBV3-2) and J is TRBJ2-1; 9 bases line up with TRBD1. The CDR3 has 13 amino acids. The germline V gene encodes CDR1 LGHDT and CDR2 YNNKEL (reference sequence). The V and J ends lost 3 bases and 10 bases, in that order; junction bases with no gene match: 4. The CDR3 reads CASSQGQGREQFF. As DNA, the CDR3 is TGTGCCAGCAGCCAGGGACAGGGTCGCGAGCAGTTCTTC.

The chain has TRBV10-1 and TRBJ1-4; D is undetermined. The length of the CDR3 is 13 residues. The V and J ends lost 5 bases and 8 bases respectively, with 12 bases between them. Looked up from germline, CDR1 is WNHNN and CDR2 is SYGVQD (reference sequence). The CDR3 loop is CASSRYKNEKLFF. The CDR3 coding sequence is TGCGCCAGCAGTAGATACAAGAACGAAAAACTGTTTTTT.

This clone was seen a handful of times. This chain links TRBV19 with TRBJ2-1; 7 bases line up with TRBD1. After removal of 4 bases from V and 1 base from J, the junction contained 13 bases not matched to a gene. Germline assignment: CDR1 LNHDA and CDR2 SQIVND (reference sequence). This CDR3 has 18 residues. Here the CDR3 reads CASSTTTDDRASYNEQFF. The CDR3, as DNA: TGTGCCAGTAGTACCACCACCGATGACAGGGCGTCCTACAATGAGCAGTTCTTC.

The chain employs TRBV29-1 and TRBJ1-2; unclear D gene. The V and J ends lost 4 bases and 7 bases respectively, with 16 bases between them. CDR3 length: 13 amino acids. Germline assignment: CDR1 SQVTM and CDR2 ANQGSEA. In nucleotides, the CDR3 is TGCAGCGTTGCGGCGGGCCCAAGAGGTGGCTACACCTTC. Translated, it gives CSVAAGPRGGYTF.

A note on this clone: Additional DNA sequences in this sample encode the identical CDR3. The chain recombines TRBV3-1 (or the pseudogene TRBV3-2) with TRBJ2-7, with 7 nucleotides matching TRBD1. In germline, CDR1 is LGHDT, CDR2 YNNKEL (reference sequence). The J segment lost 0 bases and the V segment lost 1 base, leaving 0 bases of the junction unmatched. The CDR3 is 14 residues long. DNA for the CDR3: TGTGCCAGCAGCCAAGGGACAGGCTCCTACGAGCAGTACTTC. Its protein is CASSQGTGSYEQYF.

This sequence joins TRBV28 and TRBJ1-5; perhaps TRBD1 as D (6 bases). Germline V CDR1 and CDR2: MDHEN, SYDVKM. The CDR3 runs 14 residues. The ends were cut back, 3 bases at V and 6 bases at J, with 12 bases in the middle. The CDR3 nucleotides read TGTGCCAGCAGTTTCTGGACAGACGGTCAGCCCCAGCATTTT. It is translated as CASSFWTDGQPQHF.

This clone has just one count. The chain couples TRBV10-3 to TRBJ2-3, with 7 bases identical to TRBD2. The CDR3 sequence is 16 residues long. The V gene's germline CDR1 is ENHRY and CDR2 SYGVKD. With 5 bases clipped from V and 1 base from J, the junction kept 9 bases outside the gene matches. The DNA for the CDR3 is TGTGCCATCAGTATGAGGGAGGGTGAGGGCACAGATACGCAGTATTTT. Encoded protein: CAISMREGEGTDTQYF.

CDR3 coding DNA: TGCGCCAGCAGCCAAGGACAGGGCAGTCAGCCCCAGCATTTT. It yields the protein CASSQGQGSQPQHF. The rearrangement joins TRBV4-1 to TRBJ1-5; 7 nucleotides line up with TRBD1. CDR1 is MGHRA and CDR2 is YSYEKL in the germline V gene. This CDR3 contains 14 residues. Trimming at V came to 1 base and at J to 6 bases, leaving 3 bases not matched to a gene.

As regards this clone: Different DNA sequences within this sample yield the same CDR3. In nucleotides, the CDR3 is TGTGCCAGCAGCCAGAACAAGGGAGGGGACAATGAGCAGTTCTTC. This sequence encodes CASSQNKGGDNEQFF. The V call is TRBV7-7, the J call TRBJ2-1; the match to TRBD2 covers 7 bases. The CDR3 extends over 15 amino acids. V lost 5 bases and J lost 5; bases outside the gene matches: 9. CDR1 and CDR2 from the germline V gene are SSHAT and FNYEAQ (reference sequence).

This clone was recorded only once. CDR3 sequence (DNA): TGTGCCAGCAGCACACATGGGGCAGTGATCGACTATGGCTACACCTTC. It codes for CASSTHGAVIDYGYTF. The chain couples TRBV3-1 (or the pseudogene TRBV3-2) to TRBJ1-2; TRBD1 is a possible D gene (5 bases). The CDR3 covers 16 residues. The ends were cut back, 5 bases at V and 3 bases at J, with 19 bases in the middle. Germline CDR1 is LGHDT and CDR2 is YNNKEL (reference sequence).

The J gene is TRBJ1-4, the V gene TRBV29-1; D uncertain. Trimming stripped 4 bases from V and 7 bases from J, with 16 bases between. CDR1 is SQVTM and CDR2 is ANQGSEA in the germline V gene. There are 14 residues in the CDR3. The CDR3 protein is CSVGSGQPGEKLFF. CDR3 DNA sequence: TGCAGCGTTGGAAGTGGCCAACCGGGTGAAAAACTGTTTTTT.